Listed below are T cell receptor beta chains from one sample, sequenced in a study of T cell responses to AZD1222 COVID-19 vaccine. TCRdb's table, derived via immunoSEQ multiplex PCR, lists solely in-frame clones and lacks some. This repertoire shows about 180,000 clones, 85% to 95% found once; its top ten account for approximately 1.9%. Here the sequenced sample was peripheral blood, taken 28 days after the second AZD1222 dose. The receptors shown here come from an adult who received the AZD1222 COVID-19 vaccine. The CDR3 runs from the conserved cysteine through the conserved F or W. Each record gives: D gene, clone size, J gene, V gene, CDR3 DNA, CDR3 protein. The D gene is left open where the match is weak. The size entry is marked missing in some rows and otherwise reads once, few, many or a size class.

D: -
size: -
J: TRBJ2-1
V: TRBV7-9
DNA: TGTGCCAGCAGCTTAGGGCACAATGAGCAGTTCTTC
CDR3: CASSLGHNEQFF

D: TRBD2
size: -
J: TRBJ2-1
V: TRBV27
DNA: TGTGCCAGCAGTTTACAGGGACTAGCGGCCTACAATGAGCAGTTCTTC
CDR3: CASSLQGLAAYNEQFF

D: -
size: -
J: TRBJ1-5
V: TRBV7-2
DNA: TGTGCCAGCAGCTTATCGAGCAGGGGTCAGCCCCAGCATTTT
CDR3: CASSLSSRGQPQHF

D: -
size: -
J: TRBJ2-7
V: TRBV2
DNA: TGTGCCAGCACCAACGAGGGGGTCGTGTTCCACTTC
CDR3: CASTNEGVVFHF

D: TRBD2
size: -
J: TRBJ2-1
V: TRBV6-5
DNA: TGTGCCAGCAGAGAGACTAGCGGGTCCTACAATGAGCAGTTCTTC
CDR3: CASRETSGSYNEQFF

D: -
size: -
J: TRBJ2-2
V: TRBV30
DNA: TGTGCCTGGAGTGTACATGGGTCTGGGGAGCTGTTTTTT
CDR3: CAWSVHGSGELFF

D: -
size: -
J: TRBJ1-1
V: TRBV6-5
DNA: TGTGCCAGCGCCTCCCCAGGGAACACTGAAGCTTTCTTT
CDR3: CASASPGNTEAFF

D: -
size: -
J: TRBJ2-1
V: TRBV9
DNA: TGTGCCAGCAGCGTAGCTCCGGGGTCATACAATGAGCAGTTCTTC
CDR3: CASSVAPGSYNEQFF

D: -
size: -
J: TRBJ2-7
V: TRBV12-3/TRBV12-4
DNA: TGTGCCAGCACCAGACCTGGCTACGAGCAGTACTTC
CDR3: CASTRPGYEQYF

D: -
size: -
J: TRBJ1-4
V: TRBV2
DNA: TGTGCCAGCAGTGACGGGGAGTCAACTAATGAAAAACTGTTTTTT
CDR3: CASSDGESTNEKLFF

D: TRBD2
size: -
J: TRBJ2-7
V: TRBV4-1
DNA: TGCGCCAGCAGCCACCCTAGCGGGGACTCCTACGAGCAGTACTTC
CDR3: CASSHPSGDSYEQYF

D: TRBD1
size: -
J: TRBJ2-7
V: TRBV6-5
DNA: TGTGCCAGCAGTTACAGGGACAGTCAACCCTACGAGCAGTACTTC
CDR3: CASSYRDSQPYEQYF

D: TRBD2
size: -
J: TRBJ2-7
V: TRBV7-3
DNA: TGTGCCAGCAGCTTAACGCAGGCTAGCGGGCTCTACGAGCAGTACTTC
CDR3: CASSLTQASGLYEQYF

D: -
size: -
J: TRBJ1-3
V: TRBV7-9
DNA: TGTGCCAGCAGCCCAACGGACAGACTCTCTGGAAACACCATATATTTT
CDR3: CASSPTDRLSGNTIYF

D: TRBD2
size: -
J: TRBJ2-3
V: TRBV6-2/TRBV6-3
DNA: TGTGCCAGCAGTCCGCGAACCCCTGGTAGCGGGGGGCTGCAGGGTACGCAGTATTTT
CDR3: CASSPRTPGSGGLQGTQYF

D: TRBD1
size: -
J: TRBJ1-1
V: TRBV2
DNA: TGTGCCAGCAGTCGGACCCCGACCAGGGGGATAGACACTGAAGCTTTCTTT
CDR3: CASSRTPTRGIDTEAFF

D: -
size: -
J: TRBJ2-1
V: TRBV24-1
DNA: TGTGCCACCAGTGATGGCGCGGACTTTTACAATGAGCAGTTCTTC
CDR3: CATSDGADFYNEQFF

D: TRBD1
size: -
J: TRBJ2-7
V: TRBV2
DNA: TGTGCCAGCACTGCGACAGGGCTCGAGCAGTACTTC
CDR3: CASTATGLEQYF

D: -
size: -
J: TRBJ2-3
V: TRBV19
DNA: TGTGCCAGTAGTAACAGAGGTCCGGTTAGCACAGATACGCAGTATTTT
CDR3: CASSNRGPVSTDTQYF

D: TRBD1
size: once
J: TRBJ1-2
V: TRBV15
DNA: TGTGCCACCAGCAGAGATCATAGCAGGGGGCAGGGCTACACCTTC
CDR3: CATSRDHSRGQGYTF

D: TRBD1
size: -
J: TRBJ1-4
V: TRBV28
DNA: TGTGCCACCGACCCCGGGGGGGGGACAGGGGAGGAAAAACTGTTTTTT
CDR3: CATDPGGGTGEEKLFF

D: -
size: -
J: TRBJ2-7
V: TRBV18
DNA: TGTGCCAGCTCACCGGGGCCCTCACTCCACGAGCAGTACTTC
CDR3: CASSPGPSLHEQYF

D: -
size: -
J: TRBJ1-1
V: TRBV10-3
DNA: TGTGCCATCAGTGATATTGTATCGGGGCGTCGGGAGGCTTTCTTT
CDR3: CAISDIVSGRREAFF

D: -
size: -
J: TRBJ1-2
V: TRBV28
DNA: TGTGCCAGCAGTTTATGGGGGGTCGGCGACGGCTATGGCTACACCTTC
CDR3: CASSLWGVGDGYGYTF

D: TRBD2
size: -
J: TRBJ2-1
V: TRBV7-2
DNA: TGTGCCAGCAGTCCAAGCGGGAGACTCTACAATGAGCAGTTCTTC
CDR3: CASSPSGRLYNEQFF

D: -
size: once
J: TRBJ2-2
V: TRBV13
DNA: TGTGCCAGCAGGAGGGAAACCGGGGAGCTGTTTTTT
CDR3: CASRRETGELFF

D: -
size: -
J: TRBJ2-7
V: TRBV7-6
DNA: TGTGCCAGCAGCTTATTGACGGGTCTTGCCCCCTCCTACGAGCAGTACTTC
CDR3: CASSLLTGLAPSYEQYF

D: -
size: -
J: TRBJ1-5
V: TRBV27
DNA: TGTGCCAGCAGCTCGCGGGGTAGGTCTCAGCCCCAGCATTTT
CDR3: CASSSRGRSQPQHF

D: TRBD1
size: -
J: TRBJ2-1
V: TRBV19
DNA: TGTGCCAGTCGTCTTAGGGGACAGGGTACCTACAATGAGCAGTTCTTC
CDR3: CASRLRGQGTYNEQFF

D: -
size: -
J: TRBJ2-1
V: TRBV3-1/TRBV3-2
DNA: TGTGCCAGCAGCCAAGTAACCGGGAGCCTTGGGAAGGGGCAGTTCTTC
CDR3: CASSQVTGSLGKGQFF

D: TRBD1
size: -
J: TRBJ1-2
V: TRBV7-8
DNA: TGTGCCAGCAGCCCGAACCCCGGGACAGGGTCGAGTGGCTACACCTTC
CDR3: CASSPNPGTGSSGYTF

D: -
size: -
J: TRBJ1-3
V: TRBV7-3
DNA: TGTGCCAGCAGCCCCCAGGGACTTGCTGGAAACACCATATATTTT
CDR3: CASSPQGLAGNTIYF

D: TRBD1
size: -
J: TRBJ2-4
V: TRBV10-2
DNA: TGCGCCAGTACAGGGGGCGAAGCCAAAAACATTCAGTACTTC
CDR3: CASTGGEAKNIQYF

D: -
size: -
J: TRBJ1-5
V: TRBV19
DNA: TGTGCCAGTAGTATCTCGGTTGGAGAGCGTCAGCCCCAGCATTTT
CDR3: CASSISVGERQPQHF

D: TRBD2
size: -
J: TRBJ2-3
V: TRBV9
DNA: TGTGCCAGCAGCCCCAGACTAGCGGGAGGGCAAGATACGCAGTATTTT
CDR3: CASSPRLAGGQDTQYF

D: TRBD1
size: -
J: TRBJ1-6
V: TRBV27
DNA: TGTGCCAGCAGTTTTCCAGGGGGCTCACCCCTCCACTTT
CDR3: CASSFPGGSPLHF

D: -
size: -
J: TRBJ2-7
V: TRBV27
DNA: TGTGCCAGCAGTTTAACCCCCGGACTCACCTACGAGCAGTACTTC
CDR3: CASSLTPGLTYEQYF

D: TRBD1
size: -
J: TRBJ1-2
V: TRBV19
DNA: TGTGCCAGCCTCCGACAGGGGTCTTTCTATGGCTACACCTTC
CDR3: CASLRQGSFYGYTF

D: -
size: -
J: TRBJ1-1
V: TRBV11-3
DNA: TGTGCCAGCAGCTCCCGCAGGGCGAGAGGGGGGACTGAAGCTTTCTTT
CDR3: CASSSRRARGGTEAFF

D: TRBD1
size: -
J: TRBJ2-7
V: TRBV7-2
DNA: TGTGCCAGCAGCCGAGACAGGGTGGGTGAGCAGTACTTC
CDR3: CASSRDRVGEQYF

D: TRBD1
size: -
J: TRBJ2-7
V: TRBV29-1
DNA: TGCAGCGTCACGGGACAGGGGGACTACGAGCAGTACTTC
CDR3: CSVTGQGDYEQYF

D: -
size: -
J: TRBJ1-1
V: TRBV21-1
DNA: TGTGCCAGCAGCAGACAACAGGGAGCCACTGAAGCTTTCTTT
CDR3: CASSRQQGATEAFF

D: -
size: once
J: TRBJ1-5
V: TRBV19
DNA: TGTGCCAGTAGTATTTATCCCGGGGGTGGCAATCAGCCCCAGCATTTT
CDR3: CASSIYPGGGNQPQHF

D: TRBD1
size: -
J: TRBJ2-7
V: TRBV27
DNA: TGTGCCAGCAGTTTGAGGGGAGGGGACAGGGGCTACGAGCAGTACTTC
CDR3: CASSLRGGDRGYEQYF

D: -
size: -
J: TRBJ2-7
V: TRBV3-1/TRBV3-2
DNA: TGTGCCAGCAGCCAAAGAGGAAGCTACGAGCAGTACTTC
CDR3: CASSQRGSYEQYF

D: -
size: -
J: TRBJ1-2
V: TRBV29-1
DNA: TGCAGCGTTGAAGATCTCGGGGGAGGCACCTTC
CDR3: CSVEDLGGGTF

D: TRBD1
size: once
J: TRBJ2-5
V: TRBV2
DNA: TGTGCCAGCAGCGGGTCGACAGGGAAAGAGACCCAGTACTTC
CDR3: CASSGSTGKETQYF

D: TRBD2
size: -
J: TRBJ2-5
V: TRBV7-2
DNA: TGTGCCAGCAGCTTAGGAGGGCGGGGGGACCAAGAGACCCAGTACTTC
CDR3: CASSLGGRGDQETQYF

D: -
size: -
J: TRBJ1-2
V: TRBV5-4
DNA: TGTGCCAGCAGCTTGGGATCGGTGCAGGACTATGGCTACACCTTC
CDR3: CASSLGSVQDYGYTF

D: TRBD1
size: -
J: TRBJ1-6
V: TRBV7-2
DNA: TGTGCCAGCAGCTTATGGTCAGGGGGCGGGTATTCACCCCTCCACTTT
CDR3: CASSLWSGGGYSPLHF

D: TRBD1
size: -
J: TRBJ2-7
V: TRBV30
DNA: TGTGCCTGCCACAGGGGGCAGGCCTACGAGCAGTACTTC
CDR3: CACHRGQAYEQYF

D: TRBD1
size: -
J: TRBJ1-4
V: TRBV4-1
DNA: TGCGCCAGCAGCCTCCCCGGGACAGGGACTAATGAAAAACTGTTTTTT
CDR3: CASSLPGTGTNEKLFF

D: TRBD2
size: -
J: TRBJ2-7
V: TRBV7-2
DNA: TGTGCCAGCAGCCCGGCGGGAGGAGGGGGCGAGCAGTACTTC
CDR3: CASSPAGGGGEQYF

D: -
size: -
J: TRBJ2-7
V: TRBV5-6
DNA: TGTGCCAGCAGCTTACAGGGACGAACCTACGAGCAGTACTTC
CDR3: CASSLQGRTYEQYF

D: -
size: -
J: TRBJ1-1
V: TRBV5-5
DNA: TGTGCCAGCAGGAAAACCGGGACGGAGAACACTGAAGCTTTCTTT
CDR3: CASRKTGTENTEAFF

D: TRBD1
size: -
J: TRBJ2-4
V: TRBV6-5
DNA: TGTGCCAGCAGCCGATCGACAGGGGGCGGGAACATTCAGTACTTC
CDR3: CASSRSTGGGNIQYF

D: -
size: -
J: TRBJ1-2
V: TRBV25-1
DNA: TGTGCCAGCAGTGACGATAGTGGTAGAGGCGGCTACACCTTC
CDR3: CASSDDSGRGGYTF